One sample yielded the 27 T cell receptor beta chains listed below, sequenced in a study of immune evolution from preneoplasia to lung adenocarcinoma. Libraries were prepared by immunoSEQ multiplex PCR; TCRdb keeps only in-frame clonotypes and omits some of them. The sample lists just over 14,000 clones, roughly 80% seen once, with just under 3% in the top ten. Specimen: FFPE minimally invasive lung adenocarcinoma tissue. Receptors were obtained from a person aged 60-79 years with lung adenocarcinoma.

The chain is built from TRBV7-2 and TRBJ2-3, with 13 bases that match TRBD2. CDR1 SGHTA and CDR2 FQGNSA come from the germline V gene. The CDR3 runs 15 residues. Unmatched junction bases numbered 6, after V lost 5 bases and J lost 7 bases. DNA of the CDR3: TGTGCCAGCAGCACCCGACTAGCGGGGGGCAATACGCAGTATTTT. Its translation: CASSTRLAGGNTQYF.

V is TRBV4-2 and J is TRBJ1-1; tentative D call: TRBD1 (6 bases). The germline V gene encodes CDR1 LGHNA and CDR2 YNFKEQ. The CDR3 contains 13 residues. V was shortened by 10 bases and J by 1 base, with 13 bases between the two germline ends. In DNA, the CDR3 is TGTGCCACCACAGGACAGTGGAACACTGAAGCTTTCTTT. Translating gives CATTGQWNTEAFF.

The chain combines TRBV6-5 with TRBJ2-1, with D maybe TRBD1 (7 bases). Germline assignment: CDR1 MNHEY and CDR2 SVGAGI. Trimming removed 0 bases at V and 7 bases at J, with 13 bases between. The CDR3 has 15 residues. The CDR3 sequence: CASSYSEGAYNEQFF. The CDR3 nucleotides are TGTGCCAGCAGTTACTCGGAGGGGGCGTATAATGAGCAGTTCTTC.

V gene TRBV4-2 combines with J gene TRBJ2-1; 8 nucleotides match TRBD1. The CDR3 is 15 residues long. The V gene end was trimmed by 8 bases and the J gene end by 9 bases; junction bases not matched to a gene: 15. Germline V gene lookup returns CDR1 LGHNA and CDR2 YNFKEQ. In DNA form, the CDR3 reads TGTGCCAGCGGGATGGAGACAGGGGTCAGTGGTGAGCAGTTCTTC. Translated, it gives CASGMETGVSGEQFF.

This chain's CDR3 is CASSPGGGSSYNEQFF. The CDR3, as DNA: TGTGCCAGCAGCCCTGGGGGCGGGAGCTCCTACAATGAGCAGTTCTTC. V gene TRBV11-2 combines with J gene TRBJ2-1; D possibly corresponds to TRBD2 (7 bases). Trimming removed 5 bases from V and 0 bases from J, with 14 bases in between. Germline loops: CDR1 SGHAT, CDR2 FQNNGV. This CDR3 region has 16 residues.

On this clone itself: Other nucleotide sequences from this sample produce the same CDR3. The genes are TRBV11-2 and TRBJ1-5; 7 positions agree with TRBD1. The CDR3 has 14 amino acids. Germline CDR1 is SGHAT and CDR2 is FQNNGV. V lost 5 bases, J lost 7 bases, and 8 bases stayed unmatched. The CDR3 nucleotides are TGTGCCAGCAGCCCAGACAGGGTAGGGCAGCCCCAGCATTTT. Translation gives CASSPDRVGQPQHF.

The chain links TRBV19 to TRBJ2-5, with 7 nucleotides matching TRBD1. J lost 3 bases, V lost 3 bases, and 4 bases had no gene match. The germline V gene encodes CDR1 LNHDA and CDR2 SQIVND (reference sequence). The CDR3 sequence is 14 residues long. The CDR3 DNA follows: TGTGCCAGTAGTATCGGCAGGGGGAAAGAGACCCAGTACTTC. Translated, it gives CASSIGRGKETQYF.

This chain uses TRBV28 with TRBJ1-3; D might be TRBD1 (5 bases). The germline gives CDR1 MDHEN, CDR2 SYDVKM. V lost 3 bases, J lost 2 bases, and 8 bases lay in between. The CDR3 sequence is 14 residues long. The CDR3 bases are TGTGCCAGCAGTTTTCGAGGGGCTGGAAACACCATATATTTT. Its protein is CASSFRGAGNTIYF.

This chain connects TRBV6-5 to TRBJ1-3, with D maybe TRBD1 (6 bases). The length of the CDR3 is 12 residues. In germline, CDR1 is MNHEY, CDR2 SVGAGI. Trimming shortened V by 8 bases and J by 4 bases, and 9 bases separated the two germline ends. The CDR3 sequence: CASSGAGNTIYF. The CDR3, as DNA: TGTGCCAGCTCGGGGGCGGGAAACACCATATATTTT.

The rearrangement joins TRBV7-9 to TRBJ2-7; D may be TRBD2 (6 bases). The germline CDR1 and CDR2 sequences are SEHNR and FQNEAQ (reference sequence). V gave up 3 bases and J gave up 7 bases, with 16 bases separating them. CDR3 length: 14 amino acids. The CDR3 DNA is TGTGCCAGCAGCTTTGGAGAGGCCCGGGGGGAGCAGTACTTC. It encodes CASSFGEARGEQYF.

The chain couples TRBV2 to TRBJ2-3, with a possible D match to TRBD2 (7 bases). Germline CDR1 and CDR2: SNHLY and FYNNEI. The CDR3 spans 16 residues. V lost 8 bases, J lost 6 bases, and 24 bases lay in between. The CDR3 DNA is TGTGCCAGCGGGGGCGGGGGACTCCCACCCCGGGATACGCAGTATTTT. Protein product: CASGGGGLPPRDTQYF.

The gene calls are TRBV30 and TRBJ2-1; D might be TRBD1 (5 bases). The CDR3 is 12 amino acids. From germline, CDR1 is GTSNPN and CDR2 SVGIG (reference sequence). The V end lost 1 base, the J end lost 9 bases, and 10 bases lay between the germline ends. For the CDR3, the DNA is TGTGCCTGGAGTGAAATTGGGGCTGAGCAGTTCTTC. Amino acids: CAWSEIGAEQFF.

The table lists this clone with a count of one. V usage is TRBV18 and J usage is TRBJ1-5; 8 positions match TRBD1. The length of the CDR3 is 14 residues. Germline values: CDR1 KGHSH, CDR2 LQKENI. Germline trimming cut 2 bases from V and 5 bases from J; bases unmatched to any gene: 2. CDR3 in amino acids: CASSPSTGDQPQHF. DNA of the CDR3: TGTGCCAGCTCACCATCGACAGGGGATCAGCCCCAGCATTTT.

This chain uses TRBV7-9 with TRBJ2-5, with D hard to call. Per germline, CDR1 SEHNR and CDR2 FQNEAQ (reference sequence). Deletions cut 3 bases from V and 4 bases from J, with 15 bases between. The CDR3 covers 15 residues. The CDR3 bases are TGTGCCAGCAGCTTTCCCCTCTCGGGTCGAGAGACCCAGTACTTC. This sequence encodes CASSFPLSGRETQYF.

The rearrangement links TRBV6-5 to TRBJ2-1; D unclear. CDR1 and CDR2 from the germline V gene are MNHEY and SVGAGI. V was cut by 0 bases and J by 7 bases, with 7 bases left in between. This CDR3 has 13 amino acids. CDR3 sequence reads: CASSYSPRNEQFF. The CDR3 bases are TGTGCCAGCAGTTACTCTCCGAGGAATGAGCAGTTCTTC.

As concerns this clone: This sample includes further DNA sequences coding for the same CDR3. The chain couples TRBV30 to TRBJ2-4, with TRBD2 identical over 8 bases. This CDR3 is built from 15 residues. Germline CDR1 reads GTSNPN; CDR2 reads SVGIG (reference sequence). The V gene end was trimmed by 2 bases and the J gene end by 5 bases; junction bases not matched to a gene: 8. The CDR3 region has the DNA TGTGCCTGGAGTACTCGGGGGGGCCTGGAAAACATTCAGTACTTC. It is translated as CAWSTRGGLENIQYF.

CDR3 loop: CASSRDSFSEQYF. As DNA, the CDR3 is TGTGCCAGCAGCAGGGACAGTTTTAGCGAGCAGTACTTC. The chain has TRBV7-8 and TRBJ2-7; 7 bases match TRBD1. Germline CDR1 and CDR2: SGHVS and FQNEAQ. The CDR3 totals 13 residues. Trimming took 5 bases from V and 6 from J; bases not matched to a gene: 7.

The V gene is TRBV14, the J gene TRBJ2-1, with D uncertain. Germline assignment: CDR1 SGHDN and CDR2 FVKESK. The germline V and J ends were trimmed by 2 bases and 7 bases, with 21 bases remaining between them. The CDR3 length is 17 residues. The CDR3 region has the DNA TGTGCCAGCAGCCAATGGCTCCGGGCGGACCGAAGGAATGAGCAGTTCTTC. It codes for CASSQWLRADRRNEQFF. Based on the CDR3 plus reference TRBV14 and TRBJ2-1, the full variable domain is EAGVTQFPSHSVIEKGQTVTLRCDPISGHDNLYWYRRVMGKEIKFLLHFVKESKQDESGMPNNRFLAERTGGTYSTLKVQPAELEDSGVYFCASSQWLRADRRNEQFFGPGTRLTVL.

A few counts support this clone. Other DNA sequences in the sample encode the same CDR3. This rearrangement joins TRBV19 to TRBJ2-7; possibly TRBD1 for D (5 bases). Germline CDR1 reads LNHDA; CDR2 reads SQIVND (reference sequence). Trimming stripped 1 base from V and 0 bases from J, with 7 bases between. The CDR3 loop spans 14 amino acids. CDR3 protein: CASSIGQSSYEQYF. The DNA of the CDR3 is TGTGCCAGTAGTATAGGACAGAGCTCCTACGAGCAGTACTTC.

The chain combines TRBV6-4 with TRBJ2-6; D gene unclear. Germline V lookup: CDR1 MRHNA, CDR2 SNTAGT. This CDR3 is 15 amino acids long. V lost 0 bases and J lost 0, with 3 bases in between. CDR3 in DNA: TGTGCCAGCAGTGACTCTGACTCTGGGGCCAACGTCCTGACTTTC. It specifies CASSDSDSGANVLTF.

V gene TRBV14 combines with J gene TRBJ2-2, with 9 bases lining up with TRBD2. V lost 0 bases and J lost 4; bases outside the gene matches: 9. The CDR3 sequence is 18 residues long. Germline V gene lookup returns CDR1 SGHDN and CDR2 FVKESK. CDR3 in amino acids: CASSQEPLSGRFTGELFF. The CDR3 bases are TGTGCCAGCAGCCAAGAGCCCTTAAGCGGGAGGTTCACCGGGGAGCTGTTTTTT.

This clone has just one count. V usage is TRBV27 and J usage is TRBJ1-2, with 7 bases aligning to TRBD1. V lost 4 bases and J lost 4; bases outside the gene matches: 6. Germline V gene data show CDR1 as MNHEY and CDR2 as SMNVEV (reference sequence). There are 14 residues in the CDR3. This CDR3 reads CASSSPGQIYGYTF. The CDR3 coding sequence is TGTGCCAGCAGTTCTCCGGGACAGATCTATGGCTACACCTTC.

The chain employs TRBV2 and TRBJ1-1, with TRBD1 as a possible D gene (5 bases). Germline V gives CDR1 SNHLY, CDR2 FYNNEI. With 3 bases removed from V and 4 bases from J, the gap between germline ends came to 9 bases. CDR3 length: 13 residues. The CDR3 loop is CASSEGGTTEAFF. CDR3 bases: TGTGCCAGCAGTGAGGGGGGAACCACTGAAGCTTTCTTT.

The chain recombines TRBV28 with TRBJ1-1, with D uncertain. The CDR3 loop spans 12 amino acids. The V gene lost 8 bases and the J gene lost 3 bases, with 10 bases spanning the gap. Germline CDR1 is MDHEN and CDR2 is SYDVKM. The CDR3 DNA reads TGTGCCAGCGGCCCATTCGACACTGAAGCTTTCTTT. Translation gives CASGPFDTEAFF.

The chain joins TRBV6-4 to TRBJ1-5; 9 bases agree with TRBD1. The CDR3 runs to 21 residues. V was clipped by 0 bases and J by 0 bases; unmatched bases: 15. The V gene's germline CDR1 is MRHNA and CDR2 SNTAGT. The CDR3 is CASSDSEGQGGSLCSNQPQHF. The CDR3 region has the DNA TGTGCCAGCAGTGACTCGGAGGGACAGGGAGGCTCACTGTGTAGCAATCAGCCCCAGCATTTT.

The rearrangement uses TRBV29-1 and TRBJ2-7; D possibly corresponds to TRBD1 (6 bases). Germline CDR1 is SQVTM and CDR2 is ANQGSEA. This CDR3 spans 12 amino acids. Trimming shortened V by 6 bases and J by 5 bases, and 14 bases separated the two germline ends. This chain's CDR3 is CSVTPRGDEQYF. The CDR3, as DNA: TGCAGCGTCACCCCCAGGGGCGACGAGCAGTACTTC.

CDR3 in amino acids: CASSLGQGVFKLEAFF. CDR3 sequence (DNA): TGTGCCAGCAGCTTAGGGCAGGGGGTATTCAAATTAGAAGCTTTCTTT. J is TRBJ1-1 and V is TRBV7-2, with TRBD1 matching over 7 bases. Germline V gene data show CDR1 as SGHTA and CDR2 as FQGNSA. The CDR3 sequence is 16 residues long. Trimming at V came to 1 base and at J to 8 bases, leaving 13 bases not matched to a gene.